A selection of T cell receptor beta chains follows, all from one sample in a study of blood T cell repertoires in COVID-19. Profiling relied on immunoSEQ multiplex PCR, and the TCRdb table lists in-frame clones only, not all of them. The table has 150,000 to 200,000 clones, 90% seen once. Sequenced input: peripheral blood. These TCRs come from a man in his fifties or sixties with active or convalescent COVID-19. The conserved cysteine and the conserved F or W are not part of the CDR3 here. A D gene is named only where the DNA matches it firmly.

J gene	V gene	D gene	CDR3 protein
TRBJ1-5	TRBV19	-	ASSRGQKNQPQH
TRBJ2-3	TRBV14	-	ASSPSETVPTQY
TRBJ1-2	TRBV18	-	ASSPGQQVRVYGYT
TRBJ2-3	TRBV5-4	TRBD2	ASSLGGTKGDTQY
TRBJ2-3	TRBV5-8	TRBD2	ASTSGLAANTDTQY
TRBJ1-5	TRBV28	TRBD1	ATSPGTARNQPQH
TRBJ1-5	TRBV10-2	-	ASSESWRGENQPQH
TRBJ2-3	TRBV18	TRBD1	ASSRTGEGTDTQY
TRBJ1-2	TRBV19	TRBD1	ASSMDRESSNYGYT
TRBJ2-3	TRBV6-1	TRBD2	ASSLSGRADTQY
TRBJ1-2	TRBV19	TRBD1	ASRGQDDWGYT
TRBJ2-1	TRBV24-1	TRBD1	ATSDSRDSNEQF
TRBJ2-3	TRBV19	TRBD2	ASKRLAGPDTQY
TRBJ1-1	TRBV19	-	ASSALDTEAF
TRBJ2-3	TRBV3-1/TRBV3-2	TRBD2	ASSQDRLAGIDTQY
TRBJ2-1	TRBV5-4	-	ASSFTSGRGEQF
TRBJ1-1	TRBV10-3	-	AISVSGDDTEAF
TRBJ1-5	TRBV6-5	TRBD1	ASSQGDNQPQH
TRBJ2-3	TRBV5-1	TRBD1	ASSLGLTGDTDTQY
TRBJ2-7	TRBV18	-	ASSPPEAFGSYEQY
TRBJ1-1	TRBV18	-	ASSPGREAF
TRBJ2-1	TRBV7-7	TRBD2	ASSRTSGLAGPYNEQF
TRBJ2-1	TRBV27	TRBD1	ASVPTGDSYNEQF
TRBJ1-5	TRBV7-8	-	ASSLVWSGSGNQPQH
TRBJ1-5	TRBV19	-	ASSTLSNQPQH
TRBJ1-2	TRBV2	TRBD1	ASYGTGGGGNYGYT
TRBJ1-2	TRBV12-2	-	ASRLWEGQGLWLHLRFCGYT
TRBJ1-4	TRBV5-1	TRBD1	ASSPYKSPGQGATNEKLF
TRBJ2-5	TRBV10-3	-	AISVRALSETQY
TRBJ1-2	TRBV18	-	ASSRGSTRAVFGYT
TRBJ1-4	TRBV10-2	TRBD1	ASSDRGARGEKLF
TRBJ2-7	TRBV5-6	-	ASSRTDYEQY
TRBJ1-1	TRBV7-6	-	ASSQDTNTEAF